This is a list of T cell receptor beta chains from one sample in a study of shared clonotypes between healthy human individuals. Clones were sequenced by immunoSEQ multiplex PCR, and TCRdb holds only the in-frame ones, with some missing. The repertoire has 850,000 to 1,200,000 clones, 75% of them found once; the top ten carry about 1.5%. The sample consisted of memory CD4+ T cells sorted from blood. The receptors were sampled from a man younger than 30 in good health. Each CDR3 is given with its conserved first and last residue. D genes are given only for firm matches. Where a row states a size, it is once, few, many or the class of an expanded clone; other rows omit it.

D: TRBD2
V: TRBV6-1
size: NA
CDR3: CASSGLSGSQDTQYF

D: NA
V: TRBV25-1
size: NA
CDR3: CASSGGSGPYNEQFF

D: NA
V: TRBV4-2
size: NA
CDR3: CASSQDVYSSYNEQFF

D: NA
V: TRBV30
size: NA
CDR3: CAWSDAGARAFF

D: NA
V: TRBV30
size: few
CDR3: CAWSVRGEGMNTEAFF

D: NA
V: TRBV12-5
size: few
CDR3: CASGLETGSGQPQHF

D: NA
V: TRBV30
size: NA
CDR3: CAWRPRGDYGYTF

D: TRBD1
V: TRBV5-1
size: NA
CDR3: CASSLAGTANNEQFF

D: TRBD1
V: TRBV4-2
size: NA
CDR3: CASSPSGTGAYEQYF

D: NA
V: TRBV5-1
size: few
CDR3: CASSLAGKETQYF

D: NA
V: TRBV25-1
size: NA
CDR3: CASSDGQFNSPLHF

D: NA
V: TRBV29-1
size: once
CDR3: CSVEEEGANYGYTF

D: NA
V: TRBV9
size: few
CDR3: CASSVEQNTEAFF

D: NA
V: TRBV5-1
size: NA
CDR3: CASSPLPTGELFF

D: NA
V: TRBV10-3
size: NA
CDR3: CATRDGGRETQYF

D: NA
V: TRBV4-1
size: once
CDR3: CASSQEGLQGVGGYTF

D: NA
V: TRBV11-2
size: NA
CDR3: CASSPVSVSYEQYF

D: NA
V: TRBV21-1
size: NA
CDR3: CASPRGGYEQYF

D: NA
V: TRBV5-4
size: once
CDR3: CASSFAQPLNTEAFF

D: NA
V: TRBV28
size: NA
CDR3: CASRGANQPQHF

D: NA
V: TRBV11-2
size: NA
CDR3: CASSLDWRLFF

D: TRBD1
V: TRBV6-6
size: NA
CDR3: CASSPRTGNNEQFF

D: NA
V: TRBV5-6
size: NA
CDR3: CASSLAGAPYYEKLFF

D: NA
V: TRBV2
size: NA
CDR3: CASGIRGEQFF

D: TRBD1
V: TRBV28
size: NA
CDR3: CASSPPPGQATYEQYF

D: TRBD1
V: TRBV30
size: few
CDR3: CAWSGDRDSPLHF